The clone carrying this T cell receptor beta chain was seen a few times. Its antigen remains unidentified. The data are from a study of T cells after yellow fever vaccination. Synthesis of TCR cDNA relied on 5'RACE template switching, which attached a universal primer site and UMIs. From the 5' RACE reads, TCRdb called clonotypes with MiXCR, one entry per CDR3 protein. The sample yields more than 350,000 distinct CDR3 sequences, approximately 10% seen once. Findings and caveats of the study: By day 5 rather than day 15, the secondary response had peaked, though it was weaker. There was a possibility that FACS-sorted repertoires contained abundant clonotypes contaminating from the bulk population.

The germline V gene has CDR1 SGHDT and CDR2 YYEEEE. CDR3 length: 17 residues. V lost 1 base and J lost 7; bases outside the gene matches: 10. This sequence originates from a man aged 18 to 35 who received the YFV17D yellow fever vaccine. The starting material was PBMCs, obtained on the day of the first yellow fever vaccination. The J gene is TRBJ1-6, the V gene TRBV5-6, with TRBD1 matching over 8 bases. CDR3 bases: TGTGCCAGCAGCTTGTCCAAATGGGACAGGACGAATTCACCCCTCCACTTT. Its protein product is CASSLSKWDRTNSPLHF.